This T cell receptor (beta chain) emerged from a study of blood T cell repertoires in COVID-19. Study-level background: There were acute and convalescent COVID-19 samples, and they came from the United States, Italy and Spain. In each case, the material was cDNA or gDNA derived from T cells, B-cell-depleted T cells, or PBMCs.

Patients from Seattle were sampled longitudinally, starting during active infection. Profiling relied on immunoSEQ multiplex PCR, and the TCRdb table lists in-frame clones only, not all of them. This sample has around 300,000 clones, with approximately 86% found just once. This sequence was found in a woman aged 70-85 years with COVID-19, enrolled during active disease. Material: peripheral blood.

The CDR3 DNA sequence: TGTGCCAGCACCGGGACTAGCGGGGGGGCTCCCACAGATACGCAGTATTTT. It translates to CASTGTSGGAPTDTQYF. The chain carries TRBV9 and TRBJ2-3; 16 nucleotides line up with TRBD2. The length of the CDR3 is 17 residues. V lost 6 bases to trimming and J lost 2 bases; unmatched junction nucleotides: 6. Germline V gene sequence: CDR1 SGDLS, CDR2 YYNGEE.